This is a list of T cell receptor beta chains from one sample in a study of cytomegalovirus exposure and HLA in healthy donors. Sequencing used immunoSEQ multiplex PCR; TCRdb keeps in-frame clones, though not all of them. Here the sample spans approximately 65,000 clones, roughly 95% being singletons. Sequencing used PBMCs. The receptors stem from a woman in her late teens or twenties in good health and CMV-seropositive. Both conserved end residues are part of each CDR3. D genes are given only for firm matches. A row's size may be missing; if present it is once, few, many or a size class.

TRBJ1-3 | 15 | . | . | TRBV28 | CASSLNQGSGNTIYF | TGTGCCAGCAGTTTAAATCAGGGCTCTGGAAACACCATATATTTT
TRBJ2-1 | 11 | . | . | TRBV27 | CASSPGVEQFF | TGTGCCAGCAGCCCGGGGGTCGAGCAGTTCTTC
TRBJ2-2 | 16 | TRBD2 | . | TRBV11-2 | CASSRGGKSGIGELFF | TGTGCCAGCAGCCGGGGGGGTAAGAGCGGGATCGGGGAGCTGTTTTTT
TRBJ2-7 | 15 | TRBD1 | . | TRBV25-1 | CASSIGQVPPYEQYF | TGTGCCAGCAGCATAGGACAGGTCCCTCCCTACGAGCAGTACTTC
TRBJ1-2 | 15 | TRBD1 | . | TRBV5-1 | CASSRGDQRNYGYTF | TGCGCCAGCTCCAGGGGGGACCAACGTAACTATGGCTACACCTTC
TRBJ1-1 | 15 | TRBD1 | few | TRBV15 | CATSTGQAFNTEAFF | TGTGCCACCAGCACGGGACAGGCCTTTAACACTGAAGCTTTCTTT
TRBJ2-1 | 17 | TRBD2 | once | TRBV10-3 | CAISEPRGGTGYNEQFF | TGTGCCATCAGTGAACCGCGGGGGGGGACGGGCTACAATGAGCAGTTCTTC
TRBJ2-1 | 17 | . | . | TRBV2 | CASSELVSGLFYNEQFF | TGTGCCAGCAGTGAATTAGTCTCAGGACTGTTCTACAATGAGCAGTTCTTC
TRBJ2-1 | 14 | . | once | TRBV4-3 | CASSQVYSGNEQFF | TGCGCCAGCAGCCAAGTGTATTCGGGGAATGAGCAGTTCTTC
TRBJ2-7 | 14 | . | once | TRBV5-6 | CASSACSGSYEQYF | TGTGCCAGCAGCGCCTGTAGCGGCTCCTACGAGCAGTACTTC
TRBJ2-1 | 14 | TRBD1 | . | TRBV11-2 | CASSLGTGRGEQFF | TGTGCCAGCAGCTTAGGGACAGGTCGGGGTGAGCAGTTCTTC
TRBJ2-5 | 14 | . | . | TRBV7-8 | CASSLGRAQETQYF | TGTGCCAGCAGCTTAGGCAGGGCCCAAGAGACCCAGTACTTC
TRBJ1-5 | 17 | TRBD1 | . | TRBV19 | CASSTKGTANSNQPQHF | TGTGCCAGTAGTACAAAAGGGACAGCGAACAGCAATCAGCCCCAGCATTTT
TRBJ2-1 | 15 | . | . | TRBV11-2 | CASSSRVSTYNEQFF | TGTGCCAGCAGCTCGAGGGTGAGCACCTACAATGAGCAGTTCTTC
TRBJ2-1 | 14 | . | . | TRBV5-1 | CASSFLYRDIEQFF | TGCGCCAGCAGCTTTCTGTACCGGGACATCGAGCAGTTCTTC
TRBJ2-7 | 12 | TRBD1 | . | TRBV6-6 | CASRIDRGEQYF | TGTGCCAGCAGAATCGACAGGGGAGAGCAGTACTTC
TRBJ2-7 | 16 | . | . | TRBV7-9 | CASSFASRQDLYEQYF | TGTGCCAGCAGCTTCGCCAGCCGACAGGATCTCTACGAGCAGTACTTC
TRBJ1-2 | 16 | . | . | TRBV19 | CASSTLHRGGSYGYTF | TGTGCCAGTAGTACCCTCCACCGGGGGGGAAGCTATGGCTACACCTTC
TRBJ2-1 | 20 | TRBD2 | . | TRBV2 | CASSPGGGLAGTKSYNEQFF | TGTGCCAGCAGTCCCGGAGGAGGACTAGCGGGAACTAAGTCCTACAATGAGCAGTTCTTC
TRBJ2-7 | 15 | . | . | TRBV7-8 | CASSLFSQGSREQYF | TGTGCCAGCAGCTTATTCTCCCAGGGCTCCCGCGAGCAGTACTTC
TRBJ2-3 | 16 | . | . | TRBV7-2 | CASTQMGLVGPDTQYF | TGTGCCAGCACCCAGATGGGGCTAGTCGGGCCAGATACGCAGTATTTT
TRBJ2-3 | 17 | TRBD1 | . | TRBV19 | CASRRDRGGFDADTQYF | TGTGCCAGTAGAAGGGACAGGGGCGGATTTGATGCAGATACGCAGTATTTT
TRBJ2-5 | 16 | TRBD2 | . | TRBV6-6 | CASSYGLAGGEETQYF | TGTGCCAGCAGTTACGGACTAGCGGGGGGGGAAGAGACCCAGTACTTC
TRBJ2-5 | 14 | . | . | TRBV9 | CASSVGTNQETQYF | TGTGCCAGCAGCGTAGGGACAAACCAAGAGACCCAGTACTTC
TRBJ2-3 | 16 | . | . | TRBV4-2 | CASSQDPGFSTDTQYF | TGTGCCAGCAGCCAAGATCCGGGGTTCAGCACAGATACGCAGTATTTT
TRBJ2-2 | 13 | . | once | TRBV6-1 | CASRNSNTGELFF | TGTGCCAGCAGAAACTCGAACACCGGGGAGCTGTTTTTT
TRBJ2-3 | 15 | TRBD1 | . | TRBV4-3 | CASSHSGQVTDTQYF | TGCGCCAGCAGCCACTCCGGACAGGTCACAGATACGCAGTATTTT
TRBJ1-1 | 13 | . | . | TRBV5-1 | CASSLGLNTEAFF | TGCGCCAGCAGCTTGGGGCTGAACACTGAAGCTTTCTTT
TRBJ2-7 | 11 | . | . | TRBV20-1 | CSASGTSEQYF | TGCAGTGCGTCAGGTACCAGCGAGCAGTACTTC
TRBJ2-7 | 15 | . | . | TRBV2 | CASTISELASYEQYF | TGTGCCAGCACGATAAGCGAGCTAGCTTCCTACGAGCAGTACTTC
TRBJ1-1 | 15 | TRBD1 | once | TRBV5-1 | CASSLAGTGNTEAFF | TGCGCCAGCAGCTTGGCCGGGACAGGGAACACTGAAGCTTTCTTT
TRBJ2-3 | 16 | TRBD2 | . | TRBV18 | CASAPPLAGDSDTQYF | TGTGCCAGCGCCCCCCCACTAGCGGGAGATTCAGATACGCAGTATTTT
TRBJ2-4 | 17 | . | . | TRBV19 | CASSNGAGGIAKNIQYF | TGTGCCAGTAGTAATGGGGCCGGGGGTATCGCCAAAAACATTCAGTACTTC
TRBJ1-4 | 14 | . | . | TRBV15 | CATSREDSRGKLFF | TGTGCCACCAGCAGAGAGGACAGCCGAGGAAAACTGTTTTTT
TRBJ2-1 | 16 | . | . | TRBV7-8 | CASSLGQRSSYNEQFF | TGTGCCAGCAGCTTAGGGCAGCGATCCTCCTACAATGAGCAGTTCTTC
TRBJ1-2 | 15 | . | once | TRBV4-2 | CASSPGGLQSHGYTF | TGTGCCAGCAGCCCAGGAGGGCTTCAATCACATGGCTACACCTTC
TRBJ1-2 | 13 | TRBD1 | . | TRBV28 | CASVTPGQGTNTF | TGTGCCAGCGTAACCCCGGGACAGGGGACCAACACCTTC
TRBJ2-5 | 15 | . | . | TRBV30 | CAWSGGTANLETQYF | TGTGCCTGGAGTGGAGGGACTGCTAATTTGGAGACCCAGTACTTC
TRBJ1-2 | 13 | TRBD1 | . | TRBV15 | CATSRGDSYGYTF | TGTGCCACCAGCAGAGGGGACAGCTATGGCTACACCTTC
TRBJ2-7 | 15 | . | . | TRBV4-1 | CASSQRILVLDEQYF | TGCGCCAGCAGCCAGAGGATCCTAGTTCTCGACGAGCAGTACTTC